This TCR beta chain was captured in a study of blood T cell repertoires in COVID-19. The ends were cut back, 0 bases at V and 2 bases at J, with 4 bases in the middle. The CDR3 sequence is 13 residues long. In germline, CDR1 is LNHDA, CDR2 SQIVND (reference sequence). As processed by the authors: Reference gene primer amplification in the assay estimated nucleated cell counts. Sequencing used immunoSEQ multiplex PCR; TCRdb keeps in-frame clones, though not all of them. From that table come the V and J calls and clone size; the DNA was used to work out D and trimming. This repertoire shows around 25,000 clones, around 89% found once; its top ten account for roughly 1.8%.

Specimen: peripheral blood. The genes are TRBV19 and TRBJ1-1; D is uncertain. The TCR comes from a woman aged 55-70 years with active COVID-19. This CDR3 is CASSIDQNTEAFF. The CDR3 bases are TGTGCCAGTAGTATAGACCAAAACACTGAAGCTTTCTTT.